The 31 T cell receptor beta chains presented below share a single source sample, sequenced in a study of technical replicates of blood from several donors (dated by TCRdb to 2015 to 2018). Library generation was performed with the immunoSEQ multiplex PCR assay. TCRdb took this table from immuneACCESS and kept in-frame rearrangements with V and J called. Such tables lack part of the clones; where checked against another copy, unresolved V genes explain under half of the gap, and the rest is unexplained. The sample table contains around 53,000 clones; only one count was recorded for 86% of them. The leading ten clones occupy 5% to 6% of the sample. Sequenced sample: PBMCs. All receptors come from a human donor in good health. Some clones in this sample may be carry-over from other donors' samples.

The chain employs TRBV2 and TRBJ2-7; weak D call: TRBD1 (6 bases). There are 13 residues in the CDR3. Germline V gives CDR1 SNHLY, CDR2 FYNNEI. V was cut by 8 bases and J by 0 bases, with 11 bases left in between. The CDR3 is CASHRDNSYEQYF. CDR3 coding DNA: TGTGCCAGCCATAGGGACAACTCCTACGAGCAGTACTTC.

The chain is built from TRBV11-2 and TRBJ2-3; 9 positions match TRBD1. This CDR3 region has 13 residues. From germline, CDR1 is SGHAT and CDR2 FQNNGV. V was clipped by 9 bases and J by 3 bases; unmatched bases: 4. The CDR3 sequence: CASKTGGTDTQYF. CDR3 coding DNA: TGTGCCAGTAAGACAGGGGGGACAGATACGCAGTATTTT.

The chain recombines TRBV4-2 with TRBJ1-3; TRBD1 matches at 9 bases. J was trimmed by 4 bases and V by 2 bases; bases with no gene match: 6. This CDR3 is 16 amino acids long. Germline V lookup: CDR1 LGHNA, CDR2 YNFKEQ. The CDR3 DNA is TGTGCCAGCAGCCAAACACAGGGGGCTTTGGGAAACACCATATATTTT. Its translation: CASSQTQGALGNTIYF.

V is TRBV7-7 and J is TRBJ2-7; weak D call: TRBD1 (5 bases). From germline, CDR1 is SSHAT and CDR2 FNYEAQ (reference sequence). The CDR3 contains 14 residues. The ends were cut back, 5 bases at V and 0 bases at J, with 11 bases in the middle. The CDR3 here is CASSPGQTSYEQYF. The CDR3 DNA reads as TGTGCCAGCAGCCCCGGACAAACCTCCTACGAGCAGTACTTC.

In its sample, this clone was seen a few times. J is TRBJ1-1 and V is TRBV29-1; D ambiguous. The V gene's germline CDR1 is SQVTM and CDR2 ANQGSEA. V lost 0 bases and J 1 base, leaving 12 bases between the germline ends. The CDR3 has 15 amino acids. CDR3 amino acids: CSVEEVRLGNTEAFF. The CDR3 DNA is TGCAGCGTTGAAGAAGTGCGGCTCGGGAACACTGAAGCTTTCTTT.

V gene TRBV7-9 combines with J gene TRBJ2-2, with D hard to call. This CDR3 has 14 amino acids. Trimming pared 1 base from V and 6 bases from J, leaving 9 bases between. Germline assignment: CDR1 SEHNR and CDR2 FQNEAQ (reference sequence). Here the CDR3 reads CASSLDAVSGELFF. Written as DNA, the CDR3 is TGTGCCAGCAGCTTAGATGCAGTCTCCGGGGAGCTGTTTTTT. The full variable domain, rest sourced from reference TRBV7-9 and TRBJ2-2, is DTGVSQNPRHKITKRGQNVTFRCDPISEHNRLYWYRQTLGQGPEFLTYFQNEAQLEKSRLLSDRFSAERPKGSFSTLEIQRTEQGDSAMYLCASSLDAVSGELFFGEGSRLTVL.

The chain links TRBV4-1 to TRBJ1-5, with D possibly TRBD1 on 5 matching bases. Germline CDR1 and CDR2: MGHRA and YSYEKL. CDR3 length: 15 amino acids. Trimming removed 1 base from V and 0 bases from J, with 7 bases in between. In DNA form, the CDR3 reads TGCGCCAGCAGCCAAGTAGGGGTTAGCAATCAGCCCCAGCATTTT. Its protein is CASSQVGVSNQPQHF.

This chain connects TRBV7-8 to TRBJ2-7; 10 positions match TRBD1. Germline values: CDR1 SGHVS, CDR2 FQNEAQ. With V trimmed by 0 bases and J by 2 bases, 13 bases remained unmatched. This CDR3 contains 19 residues. In DNA, the CDR3 is TGTGCCAGCAGCTTAGCGACGATTGGGGGACAGGGGCATCCCTACGAGCAGTACTTC. It encodes CASSLATIGGQGHPYEQYF.

The chain joins TRBV19 to TRBJ2-3, with 7 bases aligning to TRBD1. Germline loops: CDR1 LNHDA, CDR2 SQIVND (reference sequence). The CDR3 length is 14 residues. The V segment lost 7 bases and the J segment 6 bases; nucleotides outside the gene matches: 10. CDR3 loop: CASNRGYLGDTQYF. The CDR3 DNA reads TGTGCCAGTAACAGGGGATATTTGGGGGATACGCAGTATTTT.

By frequency in the sample, this clone is medium-sized. CDR3 sequence reads: CASSLLPPYEQYF. CDR3 sequence (DNA): TGCGCCAGCAGTTTACTCCCCCCCTACGAGCAGTACTTC. The rearrangement links TRBV5-1 to TRBJ2-7; D is uncertain. The CDR3 has 13 residues. V lost 5 bases to trimming and J lost 2 bases, with 11 bases between them. The germline V gene encodes CDR1 SGHRS and CDR2 YFSETQ.

This clone was picked up one time. This chain uses TRBV5-1 with TRBJ2-2, with 12 bases lining up with TRBD2. V trimming: 4 bases; J trimming: 0 bases; junction bases outside the gene matches: 1. This CDR3 is 16 amino acids long. CDR1 SGHRS and CDR2 YFSETQ come from the germline V gene. The CDR3 coding sequence is TGCGCCAGCAGCCGACTAGCGGGGGCGAACACCGGGGAGCTGTTTTTT. Translated, it gives CASSRLAGANTGELFF.

This chain connects TRBV2 to TRBJ2-2, with 14 bases fitting TRBD2. Germline CDR1 is SNHLY and CDR2 is FYNNEI. J gave up 4 bases and V 5 bases, and 6 bases lay outside the gene matches. The CDR3 sequence is 17 residues long. The CDR3 spells CASSPGLAGAGTGELFF. DNA for the CDR3: TGTGCCAGCAGTCCGGGACTAGCGGGAGCTGGCACCGGGGAGCTGTTTTTT.

V gene TRBV27 combines with J gene TRBJ2-6; 7 nucleotides align to TRBD2. The germline gives CDR1 MNHEY, CDR2 SMNVEV (reference sequence). V lost 3 bases, J lost 3 bases, and 2 bases stayed unmatched. The CDR3 is 15 residues long. CDR3 amino acids: CASSFWGGGANVLTF. The CDR3 nucleotides are TGTGCCAGCAGTTTTTGGGGGGGTGGGGCCAACGTCCTGACTTTC.

The chain is built from TRBV6-5 and TRBJ1-2; TRBD1 agrees at 7 bases. This CDR3 comprises 13 residues. From germline, CDR1 is MNHEY and CDR2 SVGAGI. DNA for the CDR3: TGTGCAGCATGTGGCAGGGGGTCGGGTGGCTACACCTTC. Amino acids: CAACGRGSGGYTF.

The chain combines TRBV4-2 with TRBJ2-3; D ambiguous. CDR1 and CDR2 (germline): LGHNA, YNFKEQ. CDR3 length: 14 residues. V was clipped by 1 base and J by 4 bases, with 9 bases between them. CDR3 loop: CASSQGSEADTQYF. DNA for the CDR3: TGTGCCAGCAGCCAAGGGTCAGAGGCAGATACGCAGTATTTT.

The rearrangement links TRBV11-2 to TRBJ2-7, with a tentative D call TRBD1 (5 bases). Trimming removed 5 bases at V and 4 bases at J, with 9 bases between. The CDR3 is 12 residues long. Per the germline V gene, CDR1 is SGHAT and CDR2 is FQNNGV. Written as DNA, the CDR3 is TGTGCCAGCAGCGAGACAGCTTACGAGCAGTACTTC. This gives the protein CASSETAYEQYF.

In this sample, this clone turned up many times. This sequence joins TRBV29-1 and TRBJ2-1; 11 positions agree with TRBD2. The germline V gene encodes CDR1 SQVTM and CDR2 ANQGSEA. The CDR3 sequence is 15 residues long. Trimming took 7 bases from V and 4 from J; bases not matched to a gene: 9. The CDR3 protein is CSAISGGAIYNEQFF. CDR3 coding DNA: TGCAGCGCTATTAGCGGGGGGGCCATTTACAATGAGCAGTTCTTC.

This chain's CDR3 is CASTQRSSVFSKNIQYF. Here the CDR3 DNA reads TGTGCCAGTACCCAACGGTCCTCCGTTTTTAGCAAAAACATTCAGTACTTC. The chain is built from TRBV19 and TRBJ2-4; D ambiguous. The CDR3 is 17 amino acids. The germline V gene has CDR1 LNHDA and CDR2 SQIVND (reference sequence). V was trimmed by 7 bases and J by 3 bases, leaving 22 bases between them.

The CDR3 sequence: CASSYGINYEQYF. Here the CDR3 DNA reads TGCGCCAGCAGCTACGGGATAAACTACGAGCAGTACTTC. The rearrangement uses TRBV5-1 and TRBJ2-7, with D perhaps matching TRBD2 (5 bases). CDR3 length equals 13 residues. Germline CDR1 is SGHRS and CDR2 is YFSETQ. The V end was cut by 3 bases, the J end by 3 bases, with 10 bases between.

The table lists this clone with a count of one. The DNA for the CDR3 is TGTGCCACCAGCGGCCGACCGACAGGGTCCAATCAGCCCCAGCATTTT. Protein sequence: CATSGRPTGSNQPQHF. The rearrangement uses TRBV15 and TRBJ1-5, with 7 nucleotides matching TRBD1. The ends lost 5 bases at V and 3 bases at J; junction bases unmatched: 10. The CDR3 contains 16 residues. Germline CDR1 reads LNHNV; CDR2 reads YYDKDF (reference sequence).

J is TRBJ2-7 and V is TRBV30, with TRBD1 matching 11 bases. Germline loops: CDR1 GTSNPN, CDR2 SVGIG (reference sequence). The CDR3 is made up of 15 amino acids. After removal of 1 base from V and 5 bases from J, the junction contained 7 bases not matched to a gene. The CDR3 DNA reads as TGTGCCTGGAGTGAGGGGACAGGGGGTATGGACGAGCAGTACTTC. Its translation: CAWSEGTGGMDEQYF.

V and J are TRBV9 and TRBJ2-1; weak D call: TRBD2 (6 bases). The germline V and J ends were trimmed by 3 bases and 10 bases, with 14 bases remaining between them. Germline V gene sequence: CDR1 SGDLS, CDR2 YYNGEE. The CDR3 covers 13 residues. CDR3 sequence reads: CASSDWRGPEQFF. Here the CDR3 DNA reads TGTGCCAGCAGCGATTGGAGGGGCCCGGAGCAGTTCTTC.

The chain carries TRBV10-3 and TRBJ2-7; D is possibly TRBD2 (7 bases). The ends were cut back, 4 bases at V and 4 bases at J, with 17 bases in the middle. CDR1 and CDR2 (germline): ENHRY, SYGVKD. This CDR3 region has 15 residues. CDR3: CAISAQTGGHYEQYF. DNA of the CDR3: TGTGCCATCAGTGCACAGACGGGGGGACATTACGAGCAGTACTTC.

This clone was counted a single time. The J gene is TRBJ1-1, the V gene TRBV5-4; D is undetermined. CDR1 and CDR2 from the germline V gene are SGHNT and YYREEE (reference sequence). This CDR3 has 13 residues. Trimming cost V 3 bases and J 2 bases, with 8 bases left between them. The chain's CDR3 is CASSSLDNTEAFF. The DNA of the CDR3 is TGTGCCAGCAGCTCCCTAGATAACACTGAAGCTTTCTTT.

The J gene is TRBJ1-4, the V gene TRBV5-5, with D possibly matching TRBD1 (5 bases). V was cut by 6 bases and J by 8 bases, with 17 bases left in between. The CDR3 length is 14 residues. From germline, CDR1 is SGHKS and CDR2 YYEKEE (reference sequence). DNA for the CDR3: TGTGCCAGCACCACAGGTGCGATGGGGGAAAAACTGTTTTTT. The encoded protein is CASTTGAMGEKLFF.

This chain uses TRBV19 with TRBJ2-3; TRBD2 agrees at 8 bases. The trim removed 1 base at V and 4 bases at J, leaving 7 bases unmatched. From germline, CDR1 is LNHDA and CDR2 SQIVND (reference sequence). The CDR3 loop spans 16 amino acids. The CDR3 coding sequence is TGTGCCAGTAGTATAGTAAGCGGGGGTGGCGCAGATACGCAGTATTTT. This translates into CASSIVSGGGADTQYF.

The V gene is TRBV25-1, the J gene TRBJ1-2; 7 bases line up with TRBD1. CDR1 and CDR2 from the germline V gene are MGHDK and SYGVNS. This CDR3 contains 14 residues. The ends lost 4 bases at V and 6 bases at J; junction bases unmatched: 8. CDR3 residues: CASSVTRGRDGYTF. CDR3 bases: TGTGCCAGCAGTGTCACTAGGGGGCGGGATGGCTACACCTTC.

The gene calls are TRBV5-1 and TRBJ1-5; D is unresolved. The V gene lost 0 bases and the J gene lost 3 bases, with 10 bases spanning the gap. Germline loops: CDR1 SGHRS, CDR2 YFSETQ. CDR3 length equals 15 residues. The CDR3 is CASSLDGSPNQPQHF. For the CDR3, the DNA is TGCGCCAGCAGCTTGGACGGGTCCCCCAATCAGCCCCAGCATTTT.

V usage is TRBV7-2 and J usage is TRBJ1-3; 8 bases are shared with TRBD1. The J segment lost 3 bases and the V segment lost 2 bases, leaving 3 bases of the junction unmatched. Germline V gives CDR1 SGHTA, CDR2 FQGNSA. The CDR3 runs 15 residues. The CDR3 region is CASSLQQGVGNTIYF. CDR3 nucleotides: TGTGCCAGCAGCTTACAACAGGGGGTTGGAAACACCATATATTTT.

This clone was seen a few times. V gene TRBV9 combines with J gene TRBJ2-7; possibly TRBD1 for D (5 bases). V gave up 3 bases and J gave up 7 bases, with 17 bases separating them. The germline gives CDR1 SGDLS, CDR2 YYNGEE. The CDR3 extends over 14 amino acids. DNA of the CDR3: TGTGCCAGCAGCGCCGACAGTAAGGTTAGGGAGCAGTACTTC. This translates into CASSADSKVREQYF.

Only a few counts were recorded for this clone. V is TRBV6-5 and J is TRBJ2-5; 11 bases are shared with TRBD1. CDR1 and CDR2 from the germline V gene are MNHEY and SVGAGI. V lost 8 bases to trimming and J lost 3 bases; unmatched junction nucleotides: 8. CDR3 length equals 15 residues. The CDR3 loop reads CASGQGAGAEETQYF. The DNA of the CDR3 is TGTGCCAGCGGACAGGGGGCGGGGGCGGAAGAGACCCAGTACTTC.